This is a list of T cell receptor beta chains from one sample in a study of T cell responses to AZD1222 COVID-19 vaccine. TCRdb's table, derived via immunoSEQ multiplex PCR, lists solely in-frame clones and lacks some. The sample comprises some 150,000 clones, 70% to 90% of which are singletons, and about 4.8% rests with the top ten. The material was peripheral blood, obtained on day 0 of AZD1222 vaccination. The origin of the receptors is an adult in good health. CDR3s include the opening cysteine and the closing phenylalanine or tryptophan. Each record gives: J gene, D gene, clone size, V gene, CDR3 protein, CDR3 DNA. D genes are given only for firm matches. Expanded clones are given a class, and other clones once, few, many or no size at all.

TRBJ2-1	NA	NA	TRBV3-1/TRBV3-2	CATLGPIGNEQFF	TGTGCCACCCTGGGACCGATAGGTAATGAGCAGTTCTTC
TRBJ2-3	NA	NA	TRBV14	CASSQLGTDTQYF	TGTGCCAGCAGCCAACTTGGCACAGATACGCAGTATTTT
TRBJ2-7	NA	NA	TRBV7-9	CASSPSGYEQYF	TGTGCCAGCAGCCCGTCGGGATACGAGCAGTACTTC
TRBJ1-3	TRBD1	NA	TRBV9	CASSNPTGTPGNTIYF	TGTGCCAGCAGCAATCCGACAGGGACCCCTGGAAACACCATATATTTT
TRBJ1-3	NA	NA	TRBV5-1	CASSLDPGSGNTIYF	TGCGCCAGCAGCTTGGACCCGGGGTCTGGAAACACCATATATTTT
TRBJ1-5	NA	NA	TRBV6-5	CASSASGESQPQHF	TGTGCCAGCAGCGCTTCAGGGGAGAGTCAGCCCCAGCATTTT
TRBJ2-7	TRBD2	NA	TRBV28	CASSHPSFFRVGGSSYEQYF	TGTGCCAGCAGCCACCCATCTTTTTTTCGCGTGGGGGGGAGCTCCTACGAGCAGTACTTC
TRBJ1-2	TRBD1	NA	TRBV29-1	CSVEGRGTGGNGYTF	TGCAGCGTTGAAGGGAGAGGGACAGGGGGCAATGGCTACACCTTC
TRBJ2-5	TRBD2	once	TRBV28	CASSLAGGRGETQYF	TGTGCCAGCAGTTTAGCGGGAGGGCGTGGGGAGACCCAGTACTTC
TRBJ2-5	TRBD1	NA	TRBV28	CASSSIQGFEEGPKETQYF	TGTGCCAGCAGTTCTATACAGGGGTTCGAAGAGGGTCCCAAAGAGACCCAGTACTTC
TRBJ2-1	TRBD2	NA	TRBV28	CASSFRGLAHEQFF	TGTGCCAGCAGTTTTCGGGGACTAGCCCATGAGCAGTTCTTC
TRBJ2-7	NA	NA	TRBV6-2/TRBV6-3	CASSYTAGTRSYEQYF	TGTGCCAGCAGTTATACCGCCGGGACAAGGTCCTACGAGCAGTACTTC
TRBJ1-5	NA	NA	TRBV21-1	CASSWGAESSNQPQHF	TGTGCCAGCAGCTGGGGGGCGGAAAGTAGCAATCAGCCCCAGCATTTT
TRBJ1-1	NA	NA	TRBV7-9	CASRPSGRKTHLMNTEAFF	TGTGCCAGCAGGCCTAGCGGGAGGAAGACCCACCTCATGAACACTGAAGCTTTCTTT
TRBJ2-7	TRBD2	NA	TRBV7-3	CASSLTAGGSYEQYF	TGTGCCAGCAGCTTAACGGCGGGAGGCTCCTACGAGCAGTACTTC
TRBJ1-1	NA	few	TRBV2	CASSVSPPNTEAFF	TGTGCCAGCAGTGTGAGCCCGCCGAACACTGAAGCTTTCTTT
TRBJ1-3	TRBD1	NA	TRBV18	CASSPTGAFAWGGNTIYF	TGTGCCAGCTCACCCACAGGGGCCTTCGCATGGGGAGGAAACACCATATATTTT
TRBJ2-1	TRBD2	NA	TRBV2	CASSVGGGAYNEQFF	TGTGCCAGCAGTGTGGGCGGGGGGGCTTACAATGAGCAGTTCTTC
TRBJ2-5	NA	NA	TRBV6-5	CASSGLRLQETQYF	TGTGCCAGCAGCGGTCTGCGCCTGCAAGAGACCCAGTACTTC
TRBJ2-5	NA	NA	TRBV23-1	CASSQSMTGSYF	TGCGCCAGCAGTCAATCGATGACAGGATCTTACTTC
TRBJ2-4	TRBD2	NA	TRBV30	CAWRMGLSQYF	TGTGCCTGGAGGATGGGACTAAGTCAGTACTTC
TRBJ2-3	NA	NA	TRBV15	CATSKYNTDTQYF	TGTGCCACCAGCAAGTATAACACAGATACGCAGTATTTT
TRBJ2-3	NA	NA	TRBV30	CAWTSGIFGPDTQYF	TGTGCCTGGACTTCTGGGATCTTTGGCCCAGATACGCAGTATTTT